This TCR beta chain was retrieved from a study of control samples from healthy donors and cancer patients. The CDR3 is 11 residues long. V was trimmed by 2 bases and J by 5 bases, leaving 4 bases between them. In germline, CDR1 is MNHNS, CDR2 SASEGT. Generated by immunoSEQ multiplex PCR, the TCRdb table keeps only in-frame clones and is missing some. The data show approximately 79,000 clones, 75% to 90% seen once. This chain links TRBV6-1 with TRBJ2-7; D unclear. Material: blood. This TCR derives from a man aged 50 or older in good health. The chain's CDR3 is CASSETDEQYF. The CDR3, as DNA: TGTGCCAGCAGTGAAACCGACGAGCAGTACTTC.